Listed here is a single TCR beta chain. This sample is drawn from a study of blood T cell repertoires in COVID-19. Study-wide background: The United States, Italy and Spain provided the acute and convalescent COVID-19 samples.

In the original analysis: Researchers report that nucleated cell counts were estimated from reference gene primer amplification. Measured with immunoSEQ multiplex PCR; TCRdb has only the in-frame clones, and not every one. That table supplies the V and J calls and clone size; D and trimming were determined from the DNA. The sample includes around 310,000 clones, nearly 90% of them seen just once. V lost 6 bases to trimming and J lost 5 bases; unmatched junction nucleotides: 10. Germline CDR1 is LNHDA and CDR2 is SQIVND (reference sequence). The CDR3 runs to 16 residues. Sample: peripheral blood. The genes are TRBV19 and TRBJ2-1; TRBD1 matches at 10 bases. This clonotype was obtained from a woman between 35 and 50 years old with COVID-19, enrolled during active disease. For the CDR3, the DNA is TGTGCCAGTAGGGAGCCGGGACAGGGGTTTGACAATGAGCAGTTCTTC. This encodes CASREPGQGFDNEQFF.